This T cell receptor (beta chain) comes out of a study of molecular identifiers for immune sequencing clone quantification. The study, taken as a whole, reports: The sizes of highly expanded clones could be underestimated when identical TCR molecules share a barcode. Spiked Jurkat TCR RNA originating from one cell could reportedly be identified amid about a million naive cells.

The CDR3 contains 14 residues. Germline V CDR1 and CDR2: SGDLS, YYNGEE. With 0 bases removed from V and 3 bases from J, the gap between germline ends came to 10 bases. In its sample, this clonotype was seen many times. Its antigen remains unknown. Previously described methods and listed TCR primers were employed for the bulk TCR libraries. TCRdb re-called the PCR reads through MiXCR, storing one row per CDR3 protein. The sample yields a few hundred thousand distinct CDR3 sequences, 20% to 25% seen once. The chain joins TRBV9 to TRBJ2-7; D is unclear. The sequence was obtained from a human donor in good health. Some libraries in this study had Jurkat cell RNA spiked in. The specimen sequenced was naive CD8+ T cells from blood, with Jurkat cell RNA spiked in. Subset reported: FACS-sorted CD8+CD4-CCR7+CD45RA+ naive T cells. The CDR3: CASSVGGSNYEQYF. The DNA of the CDR3 is TGTGCCAGCAGCGTAGGCGGCTCGAACTACGAGCAGTACTTC.